This TCR beta chain was recovered during a study of cytomegalovirus exposure and HLA in healthy donors. The PCR employed 60 Vbeta primers together with 13 Jbeta primers. The data were produced by immunoSEQ multiplex PCR, yet TCRdb's version contains in-frame clones alone and is incomplete. Of 130,000 to 150,000 clones detected, roughly four fifths appear once; the ten largest clones hold 1% to 1.5%. Study results and limitations: The study reported that TCR beta sequences accurately predicted HLA-A and HLA-B alleles in most subjects.

Germline CDR1 SQVTM, CDR2 ANQGSEA. The V end lost 5 bases, the J end lost 2 bases, and 15 bases lay between the germline ends. The CDR3 has 14 amino acids. As to this clone: Its specificity is not known.

The sequenced material came from PBMCs. This clonotype originated in a woman in her thirties or forties in good health and CMV-seronegative. The chain is built from TRBV29-1 and TRBJ2-5, with a weak D call TRBD2 (6 bases). CDR3 region: CSVRRGLGQETQYF. The CDR3 bases are TGCAGCGTTCGACGGGGGTTGGGACAAGAGACCCAGTACTTC. The variable domain in full, with the rest retrieved from reference TRBV29-1 and TRBJ2-5, is SAVISQKPSRDICQRGTSLTIQCQVDSQVTMMFWYRQQPGQSLTLIATANQGSEATYESGFVIDKFPISRPNLTFSTLTVSNMSPEDSSIYLCSVRRGLGQETQYFGPGTRLLVL.